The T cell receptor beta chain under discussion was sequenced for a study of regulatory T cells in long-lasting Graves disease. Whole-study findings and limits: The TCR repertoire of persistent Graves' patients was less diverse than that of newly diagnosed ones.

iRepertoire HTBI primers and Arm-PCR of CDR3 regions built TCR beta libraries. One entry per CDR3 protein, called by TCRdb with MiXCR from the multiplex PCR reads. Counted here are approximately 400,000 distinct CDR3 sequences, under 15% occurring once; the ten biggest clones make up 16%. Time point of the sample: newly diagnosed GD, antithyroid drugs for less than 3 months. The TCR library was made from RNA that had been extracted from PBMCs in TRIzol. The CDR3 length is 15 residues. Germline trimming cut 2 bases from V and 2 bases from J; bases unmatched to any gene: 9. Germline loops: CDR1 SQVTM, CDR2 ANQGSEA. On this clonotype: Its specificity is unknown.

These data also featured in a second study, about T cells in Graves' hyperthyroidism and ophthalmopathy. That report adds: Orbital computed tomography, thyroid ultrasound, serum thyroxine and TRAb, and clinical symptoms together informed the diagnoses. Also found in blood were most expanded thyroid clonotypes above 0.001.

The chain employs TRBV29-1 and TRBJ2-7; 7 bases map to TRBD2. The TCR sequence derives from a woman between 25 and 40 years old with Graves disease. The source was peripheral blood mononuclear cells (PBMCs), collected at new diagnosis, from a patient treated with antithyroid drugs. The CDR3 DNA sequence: TGCAGCGTTGAATTGCCTAGCGGACTTCCCTACGAGCAGTACTTC. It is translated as CSVELPSGLPYEQYF.